This T cell receptor (beta chain) appears in the sequencing data of a study of T cells in Graves' hyperthyroidism and ophthalmopathy. The sample holds many counts of this clonotype. The target antigen is unknown. It was RNA transcripts that yielded the amplified TCR beta CDR3 regions. The TCR CDR3 first-round RT-PCR relied on the HTBI primer set. TCRdb called the multiplex PCR reads again in MiXCR, with one record for every CDR3 protein. The table includes more than 500,000 distinct CDR3 sequences, 46% detected once. Uncontrolled infections, other autoimmune diseases, pregnancy or lactation led to exclusion of patients. Study outcomes and limitations: Ophthalmopathy cases were set apart from stable hyperthyroidism by a 13 V-J model. Onset of ophthalmopathy came a median approximately 6.9 months after the model predicted it. Appearing also in blood were most of the thyroid clonotypes expanded above 0.001.

The clonotype originates from an adult woman with Graves' disease, either hyperthyroidism or ophthalmopathy (not recorded which). Sequenced material: peripheral blood or thyroid tissue (not recorded which).

The chain's CDR3 is CASSQQLGGTLYEQYF. The CDR3 bases are TGCGCCAGCAGCCAACAGCTTGGGGGGACCCTCTACGAGCAGTACTTC. The chain links TRBV4-1 to TRBJ2-7; D possibly corresponds to TRBD2 (6 bases). Trimming cost V 2 bases and J 3 bases, with 17 bases left between them. The CDR3 has 16 amino acids. Germline lookup yields CDR1 MGHRA and CDR2 YSYEKL.